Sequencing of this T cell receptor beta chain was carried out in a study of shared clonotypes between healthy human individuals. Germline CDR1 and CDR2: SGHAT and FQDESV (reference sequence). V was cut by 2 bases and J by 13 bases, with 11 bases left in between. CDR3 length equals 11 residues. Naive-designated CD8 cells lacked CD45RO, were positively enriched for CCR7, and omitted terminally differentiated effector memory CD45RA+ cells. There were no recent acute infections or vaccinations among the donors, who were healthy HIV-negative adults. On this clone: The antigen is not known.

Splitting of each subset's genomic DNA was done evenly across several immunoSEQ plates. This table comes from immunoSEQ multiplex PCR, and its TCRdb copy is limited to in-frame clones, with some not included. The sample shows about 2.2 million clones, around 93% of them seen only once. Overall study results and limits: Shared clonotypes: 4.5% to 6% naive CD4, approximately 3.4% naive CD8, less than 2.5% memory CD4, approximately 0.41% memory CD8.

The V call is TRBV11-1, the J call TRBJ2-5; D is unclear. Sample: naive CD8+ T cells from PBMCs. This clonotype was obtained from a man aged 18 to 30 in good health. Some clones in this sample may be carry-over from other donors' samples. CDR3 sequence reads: CASSLRTKLYF. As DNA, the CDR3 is TGTGCCAGCAGCTTACGGACCAAGCTGTACTTC. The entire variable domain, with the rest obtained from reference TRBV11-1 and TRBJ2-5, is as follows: EAEVAQSPRYKITEKSQAVAFWCDPISGHATLYWYRQILGQGPELLVQFQDESVVDDSQLPKDRFSAERLKGVDSTLKIQPAELGDSAMYLCASSLRTKLYFGPGTRLLVL.